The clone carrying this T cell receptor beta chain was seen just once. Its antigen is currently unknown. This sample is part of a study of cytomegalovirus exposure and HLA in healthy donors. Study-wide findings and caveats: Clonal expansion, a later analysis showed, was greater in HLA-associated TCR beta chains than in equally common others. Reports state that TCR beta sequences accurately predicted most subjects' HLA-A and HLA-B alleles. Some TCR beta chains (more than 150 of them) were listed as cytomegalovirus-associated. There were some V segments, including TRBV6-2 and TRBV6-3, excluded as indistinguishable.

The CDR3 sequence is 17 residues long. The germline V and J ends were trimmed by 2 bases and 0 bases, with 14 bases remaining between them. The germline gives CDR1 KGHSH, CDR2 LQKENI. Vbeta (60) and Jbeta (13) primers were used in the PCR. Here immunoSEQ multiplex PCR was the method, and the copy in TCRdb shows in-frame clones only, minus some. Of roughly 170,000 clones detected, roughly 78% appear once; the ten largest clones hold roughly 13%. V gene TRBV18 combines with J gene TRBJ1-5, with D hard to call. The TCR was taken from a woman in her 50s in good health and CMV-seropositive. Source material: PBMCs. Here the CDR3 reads CASSPIALQYSNQPQHF. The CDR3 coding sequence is TGTGCCAGCTCACCAATCGCACTACAATATAGCAATCAGCCCCAGCATTTT.